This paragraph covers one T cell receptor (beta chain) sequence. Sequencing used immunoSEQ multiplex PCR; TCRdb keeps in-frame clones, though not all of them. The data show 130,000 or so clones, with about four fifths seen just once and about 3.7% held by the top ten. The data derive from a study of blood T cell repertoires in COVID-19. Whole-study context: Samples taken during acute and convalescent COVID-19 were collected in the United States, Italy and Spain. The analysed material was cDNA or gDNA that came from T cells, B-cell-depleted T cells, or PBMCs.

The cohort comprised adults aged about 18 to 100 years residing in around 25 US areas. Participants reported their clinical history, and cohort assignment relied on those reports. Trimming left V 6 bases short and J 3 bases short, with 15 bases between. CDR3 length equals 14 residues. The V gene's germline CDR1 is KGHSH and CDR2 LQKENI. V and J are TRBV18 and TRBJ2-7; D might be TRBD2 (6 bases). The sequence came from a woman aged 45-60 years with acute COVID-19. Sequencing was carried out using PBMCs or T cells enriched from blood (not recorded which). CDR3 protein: CASSPPGLLYEQYF. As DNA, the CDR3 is TGTGCCAGCTCGCCTCCGGGACTTCTCTACGAGCAGTACTTC. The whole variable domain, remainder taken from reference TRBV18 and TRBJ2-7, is NAGVMQNPRHLVRRRGQEARLRCSPMKGHSHVYWYRQLPEEGLKFMVYLQKENIIDESGMPKERFSAEFPKEGPSILRIQQVVRGDSAAYFCASSPPGLLYEQYFGPGTRLTVT.